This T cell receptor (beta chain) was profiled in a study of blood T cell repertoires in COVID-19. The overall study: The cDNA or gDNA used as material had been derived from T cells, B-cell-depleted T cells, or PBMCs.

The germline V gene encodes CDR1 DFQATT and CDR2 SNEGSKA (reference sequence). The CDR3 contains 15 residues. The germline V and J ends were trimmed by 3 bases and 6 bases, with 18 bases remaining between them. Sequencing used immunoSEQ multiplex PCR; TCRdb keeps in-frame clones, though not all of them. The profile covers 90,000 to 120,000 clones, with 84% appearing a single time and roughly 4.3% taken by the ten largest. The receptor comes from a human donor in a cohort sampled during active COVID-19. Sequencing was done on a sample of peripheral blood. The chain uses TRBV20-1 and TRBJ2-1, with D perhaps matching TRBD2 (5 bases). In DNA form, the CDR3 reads TGCAGTGCTAGTAACCAGGCGAGAGGGAGCAATGAGCAGTTCTTC. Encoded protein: CSASNQARGSNEQFF.